The entry below describes one T cell receptor (beta chain). The antigen it recognizes is unknown. No base-level quality is on record; no much larger clone is a single base apart. There are 15 amino acids in the CDR3, from cysteine to phenylalanine inclusive. CDR3 DNA is the only sequence kept; it has 45 bases, read in frame from the first base. The germline V gene provides CDR1 LGHNA and CDR2 YNFKEQ. At the junction V is shortened by 5 bases and J by 3 bases; bases outside the gene matches: 5. This sample is part of a study of cytomegalovirus exposure and HLA in healthy donors (dated by TCRdb to the late 2010s). Regarding the research as a whole: In an earlier analysis of some 550 of the donors, 276 Gb of sequence data and approximately 100 million unique TCR beta sequences from roughly 180 million T cells were reported. An earlier analysis of 587 of the donors used high-throughput TCR beta sequencing to judge whether each TCR beta V gene segment behaved as functional or pseudogenic. Genome-wide SNP genotypes for about 65% of the 666 donors were used in a later genetic analysis, which treated that subset as a discovery cohort. The study was designed to test whether signatures of past pathogen exposure could be identified by cataloging public T cell receptors. Four or five DR-DQ haplotypes were handled as single units for association and clustering, since linkage in the cohort was strong. In a later analysis, previously published TCR beta repertoires from hundreds of donors were re-analyzed and high-resolution HLA genotyping was added so that TCR occurrence patterns could be studied. An early release covering 550 to 650 HLA-typed donors comprised 250 to 350 gigabases of sequencing data and approximately 85 million unique TCR sequences. Class I and class II HLA loci were covered by the typing at four-digit resolution. The later analysis used no new phenotypic data to find candidate immune exposures, relying instead on TCR beta sequences and their occurrence across donors. Donor age, sex, ethnicity and CMV serostatus were compiled alongside the repertoire data. Across 398 genotyped donors of the cohort, an average of about 220,000 unique TCR beta nucleotide sequences per donor were sequenced, and roughly 20% of those sequences were non-productive. Along with the roughly 610-subject first cohort, a separate validation cohort of over a hundred different subjects was used. Among the roughly 390 genotyped donors, roughly 80% belonged to the genetic ancestry cluster associated with self-reported Caucasian donors. The number of donors typed differed by locus, with 629-630 for A, B, C, DRB1 and DQB1, roughly 550 for DQA1, 606 for DPA1, and roughly 450 for DPB1. The study used immunosequencing to profile the T cell repertoires of under 700 subjects and linked those repertoires to cytomegalovirus serostatus. Every repertoire in the discovery cohort had been generated on one and the same sequencing platform. High-throughput TCR immunosequencing, statistical association of individual TCRs with disease status, and machine learning were combined to predict cytomegalovirus infection status.

In total, approximately 690 healthy bone marrow donors made up the cohort. At the time of sampling, all cohort members were nominally healthy, though unrecorded immune exposures were likely present. The donor tested CMV seropositive and was one of the 289 seropositive cohort members. Each donor provided a peripheral blood sample, and peripheral blood mononuclear cells were used for TCR beta sequencing. The Qiagen DNeasy Blood Extraction Kit was used to extract genomic DNA from the blood cell samples. Results the study describes overall, beyond this receptor: Roughly uniform sequencing depth across donors was assumed in presence/absence analyses, although this assumption may not hold. This cohort had only TCR beta chains sequenced, and the lack of alpha or paired-chain data limited which features could be detected. A cluster of highly shared sequence variants was judged likely to be a technical artifact of the sequencing pipeline. In a later analysis, most CMV-associated TCR beta chains were found to appear HLA-restricted, with HLA associations seemingly driven largely by CMV exposure. Because counts were too low, around 17 rarely observed V segments, including chromosome 9 orphons, were left out of the earlier analysis of some 600 of the donors. For the cohort, immune exposure information was limited to CMV serostatus. Compared with equally common non-associated chains, HLA-associated TCR beta chains in a later analysis were more clonally expanded and had lower generation probabilities. In a later genetic analysis, a missense DCLRE1C variant was associated with V-gene and J-gene trimming of TCR beta chains, and the association was replicated in an independent cohort. HLA typing was unavailable for some donors at each locus, so association tests used only the typed subset. Linkage disequilibrium might explain the correlated functional status among segregating V segments, but an unknown experimental factor could not be ruled out. Across donors, most TCR sequences were observed very rarely, whereas some public TCRs were present in many individuals. A later genetic analysis reported fewer N-insertions in productive TCRs among donors in an Asian-associated ancestry cluster than the roughly 640-donor mean. In vitro tests confirmed that three of the cytomegalovirus-associated TCR beta chains recognize cytomegalovirus antigens. In a later analysis, several top co-occurrence clusters were reported to appear linked to parvovirus B19, influenza, CMV and Epstein-Barr virus. In both the original and validation cohorts, the classifier was reported to diagnose cytomegalovirus status with high specificity and sensitivity. Some IMGT-functional V segments, including TRBV6-2 and TRBV6-3, could not be told apart with the 87-base-pair reads, so those segments were excluded. At a false discovery rate of 0.05, a later analysis linked approximately 18,000 TCR beta sequences to specific HLA alleles. In a later analysis, TCR association rates were found to vary across HLA loci, with the most associated TCRs seen for DRB1 alleles and the fewest for HLA-C alleles. According to the authors, the approach could potentially be generalized to other disease states and immunological phenotypes. A further reported finding was that TCR beta sequences accurately predicted the HLA-A and HLA-B alleles for most subjects in the first cohort. Assigning TCR associations to individual alleles was difficult when HLA alleles, especially DR and DQ, strongly co-occurred. In an earlier analysis of under 600 of the donors, most TCR beta V segments were observed in productive rearrangements about 87% or about 30% of the time, broadly matching IMGT annotations. The study listed 150 to 200 TCR beta chains as associated with cytomegalovirus.

Preparation of the library involved the immunoSEQ multiplex PCR assay. A mixture of 60 forward primers for TCR Vbeta segments and 13 reverse primers for TCR Jbeta segments was used in the multiplex PCR. Amplification of the CDR3 region of rearranged TCR beta genes was performed with a multiplex PCR assay on genomic DNA. The Illumina HiSeq System was used to sequence the amplified TCR beta libraries as 87-base-pair reads. The study's processing was this. A later analysis tallied 70 million to 100 million unique TCR beta chains across the roughly 610 repertoires, and around 10 million of those chains were shared by two or more donors. Raw reads were error-corrected and collapsed into unique sequences by a nearest-neighbor algorithm in which closely related sequences were merged to remove PCR and sequencing errors. To assign V, D and J gene segments, CDR3 sequences were aligned to IMGT reference sequences. Each retained sequence needed at least a six-nucleotide match to both a V gene segment and a J gene segment. A rearrangement was called productive if the CDR3 had no stop codons and remained in frame with V and J, and every other rearrangement was called non-productive. CDR3 was defined by IMGT convention, running from the second conserved V-encoded cysteine to the conserved J-encoded phenylalanine. In an earlier analysis of some 550 of the donors, sequences lacking an unambiguous match to a single V gene segment were excluded. In an earlier analysis of 500 to 750 of the donors, V segments were called functional above 56.7% productive rearrangements and were called segregating when the between-donor standard deviation exceeded 5%. A statistical classification framework was built for diagnosing cytomegalovirus status from the catalog of TCR beta chain sequences. V and J gene assignment, in a later analysis, came from comparing TCR nucleotide sequences with IMGT/GENE-DB human TR gene sequences. Using the TCRdist pipeline, a later analysis assigned CDR3 sequences along with most-parsimonious VDJ recombination scenarios. In a later analysis, each TCR beta chain was defined by its CDR3 amino acid sequence together with its V-gene family, and reads lacking a unique V-gene family were excluded. As a way to deal with suspected cross-contamination and a sequencing artifact, a later analysis dropped roughly 600 nucleotide sequences that were highly shared and had low generation probability. In a later analysis, a clonal expansion index for each public chain was calculated from normalized within-repertoire ranks of inferred template counts. Generation probabilities in a later analysis came from a VDJ recombination model fitted to out-of-frame rearrangements, and those results were checked against IGoR. A later analysis scored TCR-TCR, TCR-HLA and TCR-CMV co-occurrence with hypergeometric tests, applying a repertoire-size bias correction to TCR pairs. False discovery rates were estimated in a later analysis by permuting HLA or CMV assignments 20 times. In a later analysis, co-occurring TCRs were grouped with DBSCAN, and TCRdist sequence similarity was added when clustering was performed within HLA-allele-positive subsets. Repertoires with fewer than 30,000 or more than 120,000 public chains were left out of co-occurrence clustering, as were about 5 repertoires with anomalous nucleotide sharing. This is the immuneACCESS table as TCRdb keeps it, with only in-frame sequences that have V and J called. A part of the clones is gone; compared with another copy, unresolved V genes explain less than half, and the rest is unexplained. The DNA was the basis for D and trimming; V, J and clone size are from that table. In this sample the table shows 140,000 to 150,000 clones, around 77% of which occur a single time. Approximately 6.9% of the sample is held by the ten biggest clonotypes.

Specimen: PBMCs. The chain employs TRBV4-2 and TRBJ2-3, and 10 junction bases match TRBD2. This receptor was taken from a woman aged 40 to 50 in good health and CMV-seropositive. The nucleotides are TGTGCCAGCAGCTCGAGCGGGGGGGCAACAGATACGCAGTATTTT. This yields the protein CASSSSGGATDTQYF.